This T cell receptor beta chain was obtained from a study of OX40 agonist ivuxolimab in advanced cancers. Study-wide context: Head and neck, renal cell, melanoma or hepatocellular carcinoma were the cancers that dose-escalation patients had. Patients were approximately 80% male with ages roughly 20 to 90, mean roughly 55. Overall study findings and caveats: Relatively little clonal expansion, among the lowest observed, appeared in partial responders at 0.1-3.0 mg/kg.

The repertoire was sequenced with immunoSEQ multiplex PCR; TCRdb's copy has only in-frame clones and lacks some. The table includes 60,000 to 75,000 clones, 87% detected once. The germline V gene has CDR1 MDHEN and CDR2 SYDVKM. This CDR3 is built from 16 residues. With V trimmed by 5 bases and J by 1 base, 9 bases remained unmatched. A remark on this clone: Its antigen is as yet unknown.

This receptor was taken from an adult with an advanced solid tumor such as melanoma, head and neck, liver or kidney cancer. The chain employs TRBV28 and TRBJ2-3, with 7 positions matching TRBD2. The material sequenced was CD4+ or CD8+ T cells sorted from blood, taken in a trial of the OX40 agonist ivuxolimab. CDR3 bases: TGTGCCAGCAGTACGGAAGACCGGGGGGGCACAGATACGCAGTATTTT. Protein: CASSTEDRGGTDTQYF.